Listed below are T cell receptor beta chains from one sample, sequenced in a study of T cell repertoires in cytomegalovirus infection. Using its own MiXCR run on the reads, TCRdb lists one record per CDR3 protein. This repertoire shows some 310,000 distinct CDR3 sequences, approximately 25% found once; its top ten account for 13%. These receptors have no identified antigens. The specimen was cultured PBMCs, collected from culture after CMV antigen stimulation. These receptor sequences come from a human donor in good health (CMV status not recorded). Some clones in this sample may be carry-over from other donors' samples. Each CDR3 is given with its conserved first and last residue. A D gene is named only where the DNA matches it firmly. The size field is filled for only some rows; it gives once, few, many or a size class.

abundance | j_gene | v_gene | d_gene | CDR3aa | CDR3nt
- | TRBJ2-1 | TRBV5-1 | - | CASSAGVFRNNEQFF | TGCGCCAGCAGCGCAGGGGTTTTCCGGAACAATGAGCAGTTCTTC
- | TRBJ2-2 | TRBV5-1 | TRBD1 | CASSGDRGKNPNTGELFF | TGCGCCAGCAGCGGGGACAGGGGGAAAAACCCGAACACCGGGGAGCTGTTTTTT
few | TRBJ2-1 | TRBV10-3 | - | CAIGPGQYNEQFF | TGTGCCATCGGTCCGGGACAATACAATGAGCAGTTCTTC
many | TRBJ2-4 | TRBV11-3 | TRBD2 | CASSFREGNIQYF | TGTGCCAGCAGCTTTAGGGAGGGAAACATTCAGTACTTC
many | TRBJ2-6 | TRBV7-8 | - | CASSKGQSGANVLTF | TGTGCCAGCAGTAAAGGGCAATCTGGGGCCAACGTCCTGACTTTC
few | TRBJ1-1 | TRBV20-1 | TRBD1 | CSARGQEGGGTEAFF | TGCAGTGCTAGAGGGCAGGAAGGGGGCGGCACTGAAGCTTTCTTT
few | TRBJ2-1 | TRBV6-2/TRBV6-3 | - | CASSYSPYLLREQFF | TGTGCCAGCAGTTACAGCCCGTACTTACTCAGGGAGCAGTTCTTC
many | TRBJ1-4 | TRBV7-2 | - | CASSPYSTNEKLFF | TGTGCCAGCAGCCCCTATTCAACTAATGAAAAACTGTTTTTT
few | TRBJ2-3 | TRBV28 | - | CASSLLSDTQYF | TGTGCCAGCAGCCTACTATCAGATACGCAGTATTTT
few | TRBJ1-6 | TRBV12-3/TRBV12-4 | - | CASSLVSEGSPLHF | TGTGCCAGCAGTTTAGTCAGTGAGGGTTCACCCCTCCACTTT
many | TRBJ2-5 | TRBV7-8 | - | CASSSNPLGGFQETQYF | TGTGCCAGCAGCTCAAACCCATTGGGGGGATTCCAAGAGACCCAGTACTTC
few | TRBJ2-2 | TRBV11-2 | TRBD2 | CASSLGRGWGINTGELFF | TGTGCCAGCAGCTTAGGGCGGGGGTGGGGTATCAACACCGGGGAGCTGTTTTTT
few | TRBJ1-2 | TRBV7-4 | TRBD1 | CATGTGHYGYTF | TGTGCCACCGGGACAGGGCACTATGGCTACACCTTC
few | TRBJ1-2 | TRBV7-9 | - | CASSSPRGGTTLYGYTF | TGTGCCAGCAGCTCCCCGAGGGGAGGAACCACCCTCTATGGCTACACCTTC
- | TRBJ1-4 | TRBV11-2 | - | CASSVAGLNQGKLFF | TGTGCCAGCAGCGTTGCGGGGCTAAACCAGGGAAAACTGTTTTTT
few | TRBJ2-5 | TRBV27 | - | CASSPRGGRIQTQYF | TGTGCCAGCAGCCCAAGGGGGGGCAGAATTCAGACCCAGTACTTC
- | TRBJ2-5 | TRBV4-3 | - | CASSQELGETQYF | TGCGCCAGCAGCCAGGAACTTGGGGAGACCCAGTACTTC
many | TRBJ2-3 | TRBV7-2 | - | CASSLASGWGPDTDTQYF | TGTGCCAGCAGCTTAGCAAGTGGGTGGGGTCCTGACACAGATACGCAGTATTTT
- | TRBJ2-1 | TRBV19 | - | CVSKKTTMDEQFF | TGTGTCAGTAAAAAGACTACAATGGATGAGCAGTTCTTC
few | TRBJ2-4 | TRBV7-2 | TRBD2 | CASSPGLAGGGNIQYF | TGTGCCAGCAGCCCGGGACTAGCGGGAGGTGGAAACATTCAGTACTTC
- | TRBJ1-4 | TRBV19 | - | CASSPSAANEKLFF | TGTGCCAGTAGCCCATCTGCAGCTAATGAAAAACTGTTTTTT
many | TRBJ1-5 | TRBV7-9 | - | CASSLAEYQPQHF | TGTGCCAGCAGCTTAGCAGAGTATCAGCCCCAGCATTTT
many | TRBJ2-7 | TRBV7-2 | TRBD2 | CASSSRGGVYEQYF | TGTGCCAGCAGCTCCCGGGGGGGGGTTTACGAGCAGTACTTC
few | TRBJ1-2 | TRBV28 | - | CASSTYYGYTF | TGTGCCAGCAGTACCTACTATGGCTACACCTTC
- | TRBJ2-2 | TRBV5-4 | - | CANHRGNTGELFF | TGTGCCAACCACCGGGGGAACACCGGGGAGCTGTTTTTT
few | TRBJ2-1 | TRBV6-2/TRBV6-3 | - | CASSSTSYAEQFF | TGTGCCAGCAGCTCAACTAGCTATGCTGAGCAGTTCTTC
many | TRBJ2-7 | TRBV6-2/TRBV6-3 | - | CASSYPETSEQYF | TGTGCCAGCAGTTACCCGGAGACTTCCGAGCAGTACTTC
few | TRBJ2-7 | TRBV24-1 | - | CATSETSGEQYF | TGTGCCACCAGTGAGACTTCTGGTGAGCAGTACTTC
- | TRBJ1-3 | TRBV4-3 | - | CASSQVPQSTIYF | TGCGCCAGCAGCCAAGTGCCCCAAAGCACCATATATTTT
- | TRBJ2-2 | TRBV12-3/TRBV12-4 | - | CASTVYLTGELFF | TGTGCCAGCACCGTGTATCTCACCGGGGAGCTGTTTTTT
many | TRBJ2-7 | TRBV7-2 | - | CASSLSAGDPYEQYF | TGTGCCAGCAGCTTATCGGCAGGGGACCCCTACGAGCAGTACTTC
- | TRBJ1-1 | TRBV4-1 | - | CASSQVPSTEAFF | TGCGCCAGCAGCCAAGTGCCGTCCACTGAAGCTTTCTTT
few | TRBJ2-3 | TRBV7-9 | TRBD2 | CASSLARTSGRTDTQYF | TGTGCCAGCAGCTTAGCGAGAACTAGCGGGAGAACAGATACGCAGTATTTT
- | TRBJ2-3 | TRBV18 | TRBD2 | CASSPLRAGAADTQYF | TGTGCCAGCTCACCGCTGCGAGCGGGAGCGGCAGATACGCAGTATTTT
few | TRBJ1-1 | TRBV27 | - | CASSFRLMNTEAFF | TGTGCCAGCAGTTTCCGGTTAATGAACACTGAAGCTTTCTTT
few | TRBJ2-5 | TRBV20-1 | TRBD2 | CSARGREGVWGKKTQYF | TGCAGTGCTAGGGGCAGGGAGGGCGTGTGGGGGAAAAAGACCCAGTACTTC
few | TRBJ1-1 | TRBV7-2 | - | CASSLVSLGRVPEAFF | TGTGCCAGCAGCTTAGTTTCATTGGGCAGGGTACCTGAAGCTTTCTTT
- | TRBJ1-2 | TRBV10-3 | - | CAISGEAWYGYTF | TGTGCCATCAGTGGCGAGGCGTGGTATGGCTACACCTTC
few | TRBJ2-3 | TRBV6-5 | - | CASSYSFQDTQYF | TGTGCCAGCAGTTACTCGTTCCAAGATACGCAGTATTTT
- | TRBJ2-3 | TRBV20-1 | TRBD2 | CSAGRASGGSTDTQYF | TGCAGTGCCGGGAGGGCTAGCGGGGGGAGCACAGATACGCAGTATTTT
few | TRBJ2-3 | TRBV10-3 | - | CAINVDRTDTQYF | TGTGCCATCAACGTAGACCGCACAGATACGCAGTATTTT
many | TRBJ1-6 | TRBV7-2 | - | CASSSGRVDSPLHF | TGTGCCAGCAGCTCAGGCAGAGTAGATTCACCCCTCCACTTT
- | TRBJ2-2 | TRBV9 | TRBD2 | CASSSRGGTSVPGELFF | TGTGCCAGCAGCTCCCGGGGGGGGACTAGCGTTCCCGGGGAGCTGTTTTTT